This is a list of T cell receptor beta chains from one sample in a study of blood T cell repertoires in COVID-19. Generated by immunoSEQ multiplex PCR, the TCRdb table keeps only in-frame clones and is missing some. This table holds over 200,000 clones, approximately 88% found once. Sequenced material: peripheral blood. The receptors were gathered from a woman in her thirties with acute or convalescent COVID-19. Each CDR3 is given with its conserved first and last residue. D genes are given only for firm matches. Clone size appears in some rows only: once, few, many, or a class for an expanded clone.

clone size	V gene	D gene	J gene	CDR3 DNA	CDR3 protein
.	TRBV14	.	TRBJ1-1	TGTGCCAGACTAACATTAGGCACTGAAGCTTTCTTT	CARLTLGTEAFF
few	TRBV19	TRBD1	TRBJ2-2	TGTGCCAGTAGTATAAGGCCAGGGGGCAGCGGGGAGCTGTTTTTT	CASSIRPGGSGELFF
.	TRBV24-1	TRBD2	TRBJ2-3	TGTGCCACCGGCGGGAGGGACCGGACAGATACGCAGTATTTT	CATGGRDRTDTQYF
.	TRBV5-1	TRBD2	TRBJ2-1	TGCGCCAGCAGCTCCCTTAGCGGGAGAAATGGTGAGCAGTTCTTC	CASSSLSGRNGEQFF
.	TRBV25-1	.	TRBJ1-5	TGTGCCAGCAGTGAAAGCGGTGAACCTTATAGCAATCAGCCCCAGCATTTT	CASSESGEPYSNQPQHF
.	TRBV6-5	.	TRBJ2-7	TGTGCCAGCAGTATGACACCCCCCTACGAGCAGTACTTC	CASSMTPPYEQYF
.	TRBV19	.	TRBJ2-4	TGTGCCAGTAGTCTCGCAGGGGTGGACATTCAGTACTTC	CASSLAGVDIQYF
.	TRBV9	.	TRBJ2-3	TGTGCCAGCAGCGTAGCTCAGGGGCTAGCGGGCACAGATACGCAGTATTTT	CASSVAQGLAGTDTQYF
.	TRBV18	TRBD1	TRBJ2-7	TGTGCCAGCTCACAGGACAGGGGGGCCTACGAGCAGTACTTC	CASSQDRGAYEQYF
.	TRBV18	TRBD2	TRBJ2-3	TGTGCCAGCTCACCACCAAGTAGCGGGGCCAGCACAGATACGCAGTATTTT	CASSPPSSGASTDTQYF
.	TRBV5-1	.	TRBJ2-7	TGCGCCAGCGCAGGACTAAGCTCCTACGAGCAGTACTTC	CASAGLSSYEQYF
.	TRBV7-8	.	TRBJ2-7	TGTGCCAGCAGCCTCACCAGCGAGCAGTACTTC	CASSLTSEQYF
few	TRBV4-3	.	TRBJ2-3	TGCGCCAGCAGCCAAGATTCGTTTCTGGATACGCAGTATTTT	CASSQDSFLDTQYF
.	TRBV6-6	.	TRBJ2-7	TGTGCCAGCAGCCAACGGTCGGGGTTCTACTACGAGCAGTACTTC	CASSQRSGFYYEQYF
.	TRBV29-1	TRBD1	TRBJ2-5	TGCAGCGTTGAAGATTACAGGGGAGAGACCCAGTACTTC	CSVEDYRGETQYF
.	TRBV19	TRBD1	TRBJ1-3	TGTGCCAGTTGGGACAGGAGTTACAACTCTGGAAACACCATATATTTT	CASWDRSYNSGNTIYF
.	TRBV4-2	TRBD2	TRBJ2-7	TGTGCCAGCAGCCAGAACAGACTAGCGGGATTATACGAGCAGTACTTC	CASSQNRLAGLYEQYF
.	TRBV19	.	TRBJ1-6	TGTGCCAGTAGTATGTCAGGGAACAATAATTCACCCCTCCACTTT	CASSMSGNNNSPLHF
.	TRBV2	.	TRBJ1-2	TGTGCCAGCAGCATGACAGTAGGGAACTATGGCTACACCTTC	CASSMTVGNYGYTF
once	TRBV27	.	TRBJ2-3	TGTGCCAGCAGTCTACGCGATCTAGCAGATACGCAGTATTTT	CASSLRDLADTQYF
.	TRBV4-3	.	TRBJ2-7	TGCGCCAGCAGCCAAGGGCAGGGTTTATCCTACGAGCAGTACTTC	CASSQGQGLSYEQYF
.	TRBV15	.	TRBJ1-5	TGTGCCACCAGCAGAGATCCCCGGGAACAGCCCCAGCATTTT	CATSRDPREQPQHF
.	TRBV5-6	.	TRBJ2-7	TGTGCCAGCAGCGCGACAGGCTACGAGCAGTACTTC	CASSATGYEQYF
.	TRBV7-8	.	TRBJ2-5	TGTGCCAGCAGCTTAAGTAGAACTCAAGAGACCCAGTACTTC	CASSLSRTQETQYF
.	TRBV6-5	.	TRBJ2-7	TGTGCCAGCAGTTACTCGGTCGCAGGGCGGGGCTACGAGCAGTACTTC	CASSYSVAGRGYEQYF
few	TRBV27	.	TRBJ1-2	TGTGCCAGCAGTTGGGGTGGGAGGGGTGGCTACACCTTC	CASSWGGRGGYTF
.	TRBV9	TRBD1	TRBJ2-2	TGTGCCAGCAGCGTACCCCGGGACAGGGGAAACACCGGGGAGCTGTTTTTT	CASSVPRDRGNTGELFF
.	TRBV4-2	TRBD2	TRBJ2-1	TGTGCCAGCAGCCAAGTCACCGGGACTAGCGGGAATAAAGAGCAGTTCTTC	CASSQVTGTSGNKEQFF
few	TRBV27	TRBD2	TRBJ2-7	TGTGCCAGCAGTTTATTTAAATCGGCGGGAGCGGGATACGAGCAGTACTTC	CASSLFKSAGAGYEQYF
.	TRBV19	TRBD1	TRBJ2-5	TGTGCCAGTACCCGGCGGGACAGGGGGCGAGAGACCCAGTACTTC	CASTRRDRGRETQYF
.	TRBV6-5	.	TRBJ2-3	TGTGCCAGCGGGGGAACTAGTGGCGGGGCAGATACGCAGTATTTT	CASGGTSGGADTQYF
.	TRBV5-1	.	TRBJ2-7	TGCGCCAGCACCCCTGACAGCTCCTACGAGCAGTACTTC	CASTPDSSYEQYF
.	TRBV29-1	.	TRBJ2-3	TGCAGCGTTGAAGGTGCGGGTAGTTACACGCAGTATTTT	CSVEGAGSYTQYF
.	TRBV29-1	.	TRBJ1-2	TGCAGCGTTCAGGGGTCTTATGGCTACACCTTC	CSVQGSYGYTF
.	TRBV7-2	.	TRBJ2-2	TGTGCCAGCAGCACGCGACTAGTTTCCGGGGAGCTGTTTTTT	CASSTRLVSGELFF
.	TRBV7-2	TRBD1	TRBJ2-5	TGTGCCAGCAGACAGGGGGGTACCGAGACCCAGTACTTC	CASRQGGTETQYF
.	TRBV7-9	TRBD1	TRBJ2-7	TGTGCCAGCAGCCTGACAGGGGGTGACTCCTACGAGCAGTACTTC	CASSLTGGDSYEQYF
.	TRBV5-6	.	TRBJ2-1	TGTGCCAGCAGCCCAACAGGGTACGATGAGCAGTTCTTC	CASSPTGYDEQFF
.	TRBV19	TRBD1	TRBJ1-1	TGTGCCAGTAGGGGACAGGGAGTGACTGAAGCTTTCTTT	CASRGQGVTEAFF
.	TRBV6-6	TRBD1	TRBJ1-6	TGTGCCAGCAGTCGAGCGAAACTACAGGGCCAGGGGGGTTCACCCCTCCACTTT	CASSRAKLQGQGGSPLHF